This T cell receptor beta chain was observed in a study of T cell changes during pregnancy in multiple sclerosis. This CDR3 has 16 residues. Trimming cost V 3 bases and J 4 bases; bases outside gene matches: 5. CDR1 and CDR2 (germline): KGHSH, LQKENI. The assay was immunoSEQ multiplex PCR, and TCRdb's table has in-frame clones only and misses some. The table has 35,000 to 50,000 clones, under 90% seen once. The chain combines TRBV18 with TRBJ2-2; 10 positions match TRBD1. The receptor's source is a female donor in good health, enrolled as a control in a pregnancy study. Sample: peripheral blood, taken in the second trimester of pregnancy. CDR3 nucleotides: TGTGCCAGCTCACCCCGACAGGGGGCGACCACCGGGGAGCTGTTTTTT. It encodes CASSPRQGATTGELFF. The entire variable domain, with the rest obtained from reference TRBV18 and TRBJ2-2, is as follows: NAGVMQNPRHLVRRRGQEARLRCSPMKGHSHVYWYRQLPEEGLKFMVYLQKENIIDESGMPKERFSAEFPKEGPSILRIQQVVRGDSAAYFCASSPRQGATTGELFFGEGSRLTVL.